This T cell receptor beta chain was captured in a study of read filtering for tumor transcriptome and immune sequencing. Study as a whole: Transcriptome libraries were built from DNase-treated RNA.

This clonotype came up many times. This library used around 400 ng RNA and molecular barcoded adaptors spanning alpha/delta and beta/gamma chains. TCRdb re-derived calls from the reads in MiXCR, one entry per CDR3 protein. The sample includes tens of thousands of distinct CDR3 sequences, roughly a fifth seen only once; the top ten take over 9.5%. CDR3 length equals 13 residues. The ends lost 6 bases at V and 9 bases at J; junction bases unmatched: 8. In germline, CDR1 is MNHNS, CDR2 SASEGT. The sample consisted of a population of CD138-negative cells sorted from bone marrow. The chain joins TRBV6-1 to TRBJ1-1; the match to TRBD1 covers 9 bases. This sequence was found in a donor aged 40 or over with multiple myeloma. DNA of the CDR3: TGTGCCAGCAGCCTAATAGGACAGGGGAAAGCTTTCTTT. Its protein product is CASSLIGQGKAFF.